The 22 T cell receptor beta chains given below trace back to one sample, sequenced in a study of T cell changes during pregnancy in multiple sclerosis. Libraries were prepared by immunoSEQ multiplex PCR; TCRdb keeps only in-frame clonotypes and omits some of them. The profile shows 93,000 or so clones, about 91% of them singletons. The sample consisted of peripheral blood, taken after pregnancy. The receptors were sampled from a female donor with multiple sclerosis, enrolled in a pregnancy study.

V is TRBV19 and J is TRBJ2-3; D is ambiguous. The CDR3 loop spans 13 amino acids. Germline V CDR1 and CDR2: LNHDA, SQIVND (reference sequence). Deletions cut 9 bases from V and 1 base from J, with 11 bases between. In DNA form, the CDR3 reads TGTGCCAGCCACCCTTCGGGCACAGATACGCAGTATTTT. Translated: CASHPSGTDTQYF. Full variable domain (outside the CDR3, taken from reference TRBV19 and TRBJ2-3): DGGITQSPKYLFRKEGQNVTLSCEQNLNHDAMYWYRQDPGQGLRLIYYSQIVNDFQKGDIAEGYSVSREKKESFPLTVTSAQKNPTAFYLCASHPSGTDTQYFGPGTRLTVL.

Written as DNA, the CDR3 is TGCGCCAGCAGCCAAGATTACGGTCATCAGCCCCAGCATTTT. Protein product: CASSQDYGHQPQHF. The gene calls are TRBV4-1 and TRBJ1-5, with unresolved D. V was clipped by 0 bases and J by 5 bases, with 8 bases between them. The CDR3 consists of 14 residues. Germline assignment: CDR1 MGHRA and CDR2 YSYEKL.

This clone came up once. This chain uses TRBV14 with TRBJ2-2; D possibly corresponds to TRBD1 (6 bases). The ends were cut back, 5 bases at V and 7 bases at J, with 11 bases in the middle. The CDR3 is 13 amino acids. The germline CDR1 and CDR2 sequences are SGHDN and FVKESK. The CDR3 coding sequence is TGTGCCAGCAGCGCACAGGGAGTCGGGGAGCTGTTTTTT. Protein product: CASSAQGVGELFF.

V is TRBV5-4 and J is TRBJ2-6; perhaps TRBD1 as D (6 bases). The CDR3 runs 16 residues. In germline, CDR1 is SGHNT, CDR2 YYREEE (reference sequence). V lost 5 bases and J 4 bases, leaving 16 bases between the germline ends. CDR3 nucleotides: TGTGCCAGCAGTTCACTTACAGGGCCAGGGGCCAACGTCCTGACTTTC. It encodes CASSSLTGPGANVLTF.

The CDR3 spells CASSLAGGHSNQPQHF. The CDR3 DNA reads TGTGCCAGCAGCTTAGCAGGCGGCCATAGCAATCAGCCCCAGCATTTT. The chain carries TRBV7-6 and TRBJ1-5; no definite D call. The CDR3 extends over 16 amino acids. Trimming removed 0 bases at V and 0 bases at J, with 9 bases between. Germline V gene lookup returns CDR1 SGHVS and CDR2 FNYEAQ.

V is TRBV19 and J is TRBJ2-1, with D perhaps matching TRBD2 (6 bases). Trimming took off 5 bases at V and 8 bases at J, with 16 bases between the two ends. The CDR3 loop spans 14 amino acids. Germline CDR1 is LNHDA and CDR2 is SQIVND (reference sequence). The CDR3 reads CASSDQGSGDEQFF. Written as DNA, the CDR3 is TGTGCCAGTAGTGATCAGGGTAGCGGTGATGAGCAGTTCTTC. The full variable domain, rest sourced from reference TRBV19 and TRBJ2-1, is DGGITQSPKYLFRKEGQNVTLSCEQNLNHDAMYWYRQDPGQGLRLIYYSQIVNDFQKGDIAEGYSVSREKKESFPLTVTSAQKNPTAFYLCASSDQGSGDEQFFGPGTRLTVL.

The gene calls are TRBV11-3 and TRBJ2-3, with unresolved D. Between the trimmed V and J ends, which lost 1 base and 8 bases, there was a span of 7 bases. The CDR3 runs 12 residues. CDR1 SGHNT and CDR2 YENEEA come from the germline V gene. The CDR3 sequence is CASSLGEATQYF. CDR3 coding DNA: TGTGCCAGCAGCTTAGGAGAGGCTACGCAGTATTTT.

CDR3 DNA sequence: TGTGCCAGCTCACCACTCTACCACTCCTACAATGAGCAGTTCTTC. Amino acid sequence: CASSPLYHSYNEQFF. The V gene is TRBV18, the J gene TRBJ2-1; D is unresolved. The V and J ends lost 1 base and 0 bases respectively, with 7 bases between them. From germline, CDR1 is KGHSH and CDR2 LQKENI. This CDR3 has 15 amino acids.

This chain links TRBV4-3 with TRBJ1-5; 7 bases align to TRBD1. Germline V lookup: CDR1 LGHNA, CDR2 YSLEER. Trimming at V came to 3 bases and at J to 9 bases, leaving 8 bases not matched to a gene. The CDR3 has 14 residues. The CDR3 DNA sequence: TGCGCCAGCAGCCAGACAACAGGGGCTGGGCCCCAGCATTTT. It translates to CASSQTTGAGPQHF.

The V and J genes are TRBV7-8 and TRBJ1-3, with 7 bases identical to TRBD1. In germline, CDR1 is SGHVS, CDR2 FQNEAQ. The CDR3 is 16 residues long. V shed 4 bases and J 4 bases; nucleotides not matched to a gene: 10. The CDR3 bases are TGTGCCAGCAGCTACTCGACAGGGTATGGGGGAAACACCATATATTTT. Translated, it gives CASSYSTGYGGNTIYF.

This clone was seen a handful of times. This chain links TRBV6-5 with TRBJ2-2, with 7 bases that match TRBD1. The germline gives CDR1 MNHEY, CDR2 SVGAGI. With 4 bases clipped from V and 6 bases from J, the junction kept 2 bases outside the gene matches. There are 13 residues in the CDR3. CDR3 sequence reads: CASSFQGAGELFF. In nucleotides, the CDR3 is TGTGCCAGCAGTTTTCAGGGGGCCGGGGAGCTGTTTTTT.

The rearrangement links TRBV7-8 to TRBJ2-7, with D perhaps matching TRBD1 (5 bases). Trimming left V 1 base short and J 4 bases short, with 11 bases between. There are 14 residues in the CDR3. The germline V gene encodes CDR1 SGHVS and CDR2 FQNEAQ. CDR3 sequence: CASSLGGRRYEQYF. The CDR3 nucleotides are TGTGCCAGCAGCTTAGGGGGCAGGCGGTACGAGCAGTACTTC.

This sequence joins TRBV7-2 and TRBJ2-7; 9 bases map to TRBD2. Trimming took 5 bases from V and 3 from J; bases not matched to a gene: 5. Germline V CDR1 and CDR2: SGHTA, FQGNSA. The CDR3 has 14 amino acids. CDR3 region: CASSPLAGLYEQYF. CDR3 DNA: TGTGCCAGCAGCCCTCTAGCGGGGCTCTACGAGCAGTACTTC.

This rearrangement joins TRBV19 to TRBJ2-3, with D perhaps TRBD1 (6 bases). The germline gives CDR1 LNHDA, CDR2 SQIVND (reference sequence). V dropped 5 bases and J dropped 2 bases, with 20 bases sitting between them. The CDR3 contains 17 residues. DNA for the CDR3: TGTGCCAGTAGTGCCCGTGACAGGATATCGTCCACAGATACGCAGTATTTT. Amino acids: CASSARDRISSTDTQYF.

This clone was seen only once. The V gene is TRBV4-1, the J gene TRBJ2-5; D perhaps matches TRBD2 (5 bases). Germline V gene data show CDR1 as MGHRA and CDR2 as YSYEKL. The V and J ends lost 0 bases and 0 bases respectively, with 14 bases between them. The length of the CDR3 is 17 residues. The CDR3: CASSQDTRRPYQETQYF. The DNA of the CDR3 is TGCGCCAGCAGCCAAGACACCCGGAGGCCTTACCAAGAGACCCAGTACTTC.

The gene calls are TRBV7-9 and TRBJ1-4; D possibly corresponds to TRBD1 (6 bases). The CDR3 covers 17 residues. CDR1 is SEHNR, CDR2 FQNEAQ, per germline (reference sequence). Trimming pared 4 bases from V and 8 bases from J, leaving 23 bases between. CDR3 DNA: TGTGCCAGCAGCTCGTCAGGGGATTCGGCCTTTAACGAAAAACTGTTTTTT. It is translated as CASSSSGDSAFNEKLFF.

The chain is built from TRBV9 and TRBJ2-5; tentative D call: TRBD1 (5 bases). The germline gives CDR1 SGDLS, CDR2 YYNGEE. Trimming shortened V by 4 bases and J by 4 bases, and 17 bases separated the two germline ends. CDR3 length: 15 amino acids. The CDR3 DNA sequence: TGTGCCAGCAGCACCGATATAGGGGTTGGAGAGACCCAGTACTTC. Its protein is CASSTDIGVGETQYF.

The chain joins TRBV11-2 to TRBJ2-1; the D is unclear. Trimming left V 2 bases short and J 7 bases short, with 15 bases between. CDR1 and CDR2 (germline): SGHAT, FQNNGV. The length of the CDR3 is 15 residues. The CDR3 here is CASSLSLPTENEQFF. The CDR3, as DNA: TGTGCCAGCAGCTTAAGTTTGCCCACTGAGAATGAGCAGTTCTTC.

Only one count was recorded for this clone. The V gene is TRBV2, the J gene TRBJ2-6; the match to TRBD1 covers 7 bases. The CDR3 is 18 residues long. Losses at the gene ends were 6 bases for V and 6 bases for J; bases not matched to a gene: 17. In germline, CDR1 is SNHLY, CDR2 FYNNEI. In nucleotides, the CDR3 is TGTGCCAGCAGACGAGGACAGGTTCCCCTTGAAGAGGCCAACGTCCTGACTTTC. Translation gives CASRRGQVPLEEANVLTF. The full variable domain, with the rest looked up from reference TRBV2 and TRBJ2-6, is EPEVTQTPSHQVTQMGQEVILRCVPISNHLYFYWYRQILGQKVEFLVSFYNNEISEKSEIFDDQFSVERPDGSNFTLKIRSTKLEDSAMYFCASRRGQVPLEEANVLTFGAGSRLTVL.

The gene calls are TRBV16 and TRBJ2-5, with a tentative D call TRBD2 (6 bases). The CDR3 covers 11 residues. V lost 0 bases to trimming and J lost 12 bases, with 8 bases between them. The germline CDR1 and CDR2 sequences are KGHSY and FQNENV. CDR3 coding DNA: TGTGCCAGCAGCCAATCGGGACTTAAGTACTTC. Encoded protein: CASSQSGLKYF.

V is TRBV25-1 and J is TRBJ1-4; D possibly corresponds to TRBD1 (5 bases). Trimming cost V 3 bases and J 14 bases, with 13 bases left between them. This CDR3 spans 12 amino acids. Germline CDR1 is MGHDK and CDR2 is SYGVNS. The DNA of the CDR3 is TGTGCCAGCAGTGATTATACGGGGGGGCTGTTTTTT. It encodes CASSDYTGGLFF.

The chain is built from TRBV7-8 and TRBJ1-1, with TRBD1 as a possible D gene (6 bases). The CDR3 length is 14 residues. The V and J ends lost 6 bases and 0 bases respectively, with 11 bases between them. CDR1 and CDR2 from the germline V gene are SGHVS and FQNEAQ. The CDR3 sequence is CASSQRGLNTEAFF. The CDR3 DNA reads TGTGCCAGCAGTCAAAGGGGGTTGAACACTGAAGCTTTCTTT.